This entry lists 22 T cell receptor beta chains sequenced from one sample in a study of T cell repertoires in cytomegalovirus infection. TCRdb called the reads again in MiXCR, with one record for every CDR3 protein. This sample has under 600,000 distinct CDR3 sequences, with about 15% found just once. The sample comprised CD8+ T cells from PBMCs. The source of these receptors is a human donor in good health (CMV status not recorded). Some clones in this sample may be carry-over from other donors' samples.

This clonotype appeared many times. The V and J genes are TRBV27 and TRBJ2-5; D not certain. The CDR3 has 13 amino acids. Trimming removed 6 bases from V and 1 base from J, with 9 bases in between. The germline CDR1 and CDR2 sequences are MNHEY and SMNVEV (reference sequence). Written as DNA, the CDR3 is TGTGCCAGCAGCTTAGTAGTCCAAGAGACCCAGTACTTC. Translating it yields CASSLVVQETQYF.

In its sample, this clonotype was seen a few times. This rearrangement joins TRBV27 to TRBJ2-3, with D unclear. The CDR3 is 16 amino acids. Germline CDR1 reads MNHEY; CDR2 reads SMNVEV (reference sequence). Trimming shortened V by 6 bases and J by 0 bases, and 16 bases separated the two germline ends. The CDR3 DNA reads as TGTGCCAGCAGCCCCAGCCCCTCGCCTAGCACAGATACGCAGTATTTT. Its translation: CASSPSPSPSTDTQYF.

The chain has TRBV6-2 or TRBV6-3 and TRBJ2-7; D is possibly TRBD2 (5 bases). The CDR3 is 11 residues long. Germline CDR1 reads MNHEY; CDR2 reads SVGEGT. V gave up 6 bases and J gave up 7 bases, with 10 bases separating them. CDR3 in DNA: TGTGCCAGCAGCCCGTCGGGGGAGCAGTACTTC. It is translated as CASSPSGEQYF.

About this clonotype: Being one base from a much bigger clone, this may be a read error. The chain carries TRBV7-3 and TRBJ2-3; perhaps D is TRBD1 or TRBD2 (6 bases each). The CDR3 runs 16 residues. Between the trimmed V and J ends, which lost 0 bases and 4 bases, there was a span of 14 bases. Germline assignment: CDR1 SGHTA and CDR2 FQGTGA. CDR3 nucleotides: TGTGCCAGCAGCTTAACCCGCCGGGGGCGGGCAGATACGCAGTATTTT. Its protein is CASSLTRRGRADTQYF.

The chain combines TRBV7-7 with TRBJ2-5, with 13 bases fitting TRBD2. With 3 bases clipped from V and 5 bases from J, the junction kept 6 bases outside the gene matches. Germline CDR1 is SSHAT and CDR2 is FNYEAQ (reference sequence). CDR3 size: 16 residues. The CDR3, as DNA: TGTGCCAGCAGCTTCGGACTAGCGGGGGCTGAGGAGACCCAGTACTTC. It specifies CASSFGLAGAEETQYF. The full variable domain, rest sourced from reference TRBV7-7 and TRBJ2-5, is GAGVSQSPRYKVTKRGQDVTLRCDPISSHATLYWYQQALGQGPEFLTYFNYEAQPDKSGLPSDRFSAERPEGSISTLTIQRTEQRDSAMYRCASSFGLAGAEETQYFGPGTRLLVL.

In its sample, this clonotype was seen many times. V usage is TRBV9 and J usage is TRBJ2-7; 7 positions agree with TRBD2. Germline CDR1 is SGDLS and CDR2 is YYNGEE. CDR3 length equals 15 residues. Unmatched junction bases numbered 3, after V lost 0 bases and J lost 0 bases. The CDR3 nucleotides read TGTGCCAGCAGCGTAGTAGCGGGTCCCTCCTACGAGCAGTACTTC. It is translated as CASSVVAGPSYEQYF.

This clonotype was seen repeatedly, ten times or more. This rearrangement joins TRBV7-8 to TRBJ1-1; 7 bases align to TRBD1. Losses at the gene ends were 5 bases for V and 5 bases for J; bases not matched to a gene: 11. Germline V gene data show CDR1 as SGHVS and CDR2 as FQNEAQ. The CDR3 sequence is 15 residues long. CDR3 nucleotide sequence: TGTGCCAGCAGCCCGGTCGACAGGGCCCAGACTGAAGCTTTCTTT. Protein product: CASSPVDRAQTEAFF.

The chain combines TRBV18 with TRBJ2-1; TRBD1 matches 8 bases. V lost 3 bases to trimming and J lost 8 bases; unmatched junction nucleotides: 6. From germline, CDR1 is KGHSH and CDR2 LQKENI. This CDR3 has 14 residues. The CDR3 bases are TGTGCCAGCTCACCTATGACAGGGGTGGATGAGCAGTTCTTC. It yields the protein CASSPMTGVDEQFF.

This clonotype was seen more than once but under ten times. The chain combines TRBV3-1 with TRBJ1-4, with D hard to call. Trimming removed 0 bases at V and 0 bases at J, with 5 bases between. Per germline, CDR1 LGHDT and CDR2 YNNKEL (reference sequence). The CDR3 has 15 residues. The CDR3 here is CASSQESATNEKLFF. CDR3 in DNA: TGTGCCAGCAGCCAAGAGAGTGCAACTAATGAAAAACTGTTTTTT.

This clonotype was picked up a small number of times. The chain uses TRBV27 and TRBJ1-5; 9 bases are shared with TRBD1. This CDR3 spans 15 amino acids. With 4 bases clipped from V and 6 bases from J, the junction kept 7 bases outside the gene matches. Germline CDR1 reads MNHEY; CDR2 reads SMNVEV (reference sequence). CDR3 residues: CASSYRGRRGQPQHF. The CDR3 DNA is TGTGCCAGCAGTTACAGGGGGCGGCGAGGTCAGCCCCAGCATTTT.

As to this clonotype: This CDR3 is missing its conserved last phenylalanine or tryptophan, likely due to a read error. The chain recombines TRBV20-1 with TRBJ2-7; D perhaps matches TRBD2 (6 bases). CDR3 length: 14 amino acids. The V end lost 3 bases, the J end lost 0 bases, and 12 bases lay between the germline ends. In germline, CDR1 is DFQATT, CDR2 SNEGSKA (reference sequence). CDR3 in amino acids: CSARGSGYSYEQYY. The CDR3 DNA reads as TGCAGTGCTAGGGGTAGCGGATACTCCTACGAGCAGTACTAC.

In this sample, this clonotype turned up many times. The chain joins TRBV7-9 to TRBJ2-2; D gene uncertain. The CDR3 extends over 14 amino acids. Germline CDR1 reads SEHNR; CDR2 reads FQNEAQ (reference sequence). V dropped 5 bases and J dropped 2 bases, with 9 bases sitting between them. CDR3 amino acids: CASSEVLNTGELFF. The CDR3 region has the DNA TGTGCCAGCAGCGAGGTCCTAAACACCGGGGAGCTGTTTTTT.

This chain joins TRBV3-1 and TRBJ2-7; 8 bases are a match to TRBD1. The CDR3 sequence is 14 residues long. The germline gives CDR1 LGHDT, CDR2 YNNKEL (reference sequence). V shed 1 base and J 4 bases; nucleotides not matched to a gene: 3. CDR3 nucleotides: TGTGCCAGCAGCCAAGCAGGGGGCGGTTACGAGCAGTACTTC. Protein product: CASSQAGGGYEQYF.

V is TRBV11-3 and J is TRBJ1-1; D possibly corresponds to TRBD1 (6 bases). This CDR3 has 13 residues. Germline V gene sequence: CDR1 SGHNT, CDR2 YENEEA. V lost 5 bases, J lost 5 bases, and 12 bases lay in between. This CDR3 is CASSNGRGTEAFF. Here the CDR3 DNA reads TGTGCCAGCAGCAATGGAAGGGGGACTGAAGCTTTCTTT. The whole variable domain, filled in from reference TRBV11-3 and TRBJ1-1, reads EAGVVQSPRYKIIEKKQPVAFWCNPISGHNTLYWYLQNLGQGPELLIRYENEEAVDDSQLPKDRFSAERLKGVDSTLKIQPAELGDSAVYLCASSNGRGTEAFFGQGTRLTVV.

Many counts were recorded for this clonotype. The CDR3 is CASSLQPSYEQYF. The CDR3 DNA follows: TGTGCCAGCAGCTTACAGCCTTCCTACGAGCAGTACTTC. The rearrangement links TRBV7-8 to TRBJ2-7, with D hard to call. The V end was cut by 2 bases, the J end by 1 base, with 6 bases between. This CDR3 has 13 residues. CDR1 and CDR2 (germline): SGHVS, FQNEAQ.

J is TRBJ2-5 and V is TRBV5-6; TRBD1 aligns across 7 bases. The CDR3 covers 16 residues. Germline V CDR1 and CDR2: SGHDT, YYEEEE. The V gene end was trimmed by 0 bases and the J gene end by 5 bases; junction bases not matched to a gene: 10. Here the CDR3 reads CASSLDDRRGLETQYF. As DNA, the CDR3 is TGTGCCAGCAGCTTGGATGATCGAAGGGGGCTCGAGACCCAGTACTTC. Variable domain in full (rest from reference TRBV5-6 and TRBJ2-5): DAGVTQSPTHLIKTRGQQVTLRCSPKSGHDTVSWYQQALGQGPQFIFQYYEEEERQRGNFPDRFSGHQFPNYSSELNVNALLLGDSALYLCASSLDDRRGLETQYFGPGTRLLVL.

This clonotype was observed a few times. The chain joins TRBV9 to TRBJ1-1; 7 bases are shared with TRBD1. The length of the CDR3 is 15 residues. Germline-derived CDR1 and CDR2 are SGDLS and YYNGEE. J gave up 1 base and V 5 bases, and 8 bases lay outside the gene matches. CDR3 DNA: TGTGCCAGCAGAGCTGGGACAGCAGCGAACACTGAAGCTTTCTTT. This gives the protein CASRAGTAANTEAFF.

This clonotype was recorded at least ten times. The chain couples TRBV12-3 or TRBV12-4 to TRBJ1-5; D remains ambiguous. The CDR3 is 17 residues long. Trimming cost V 5 bases and J 6 bases, with 23 bases left between them. CDR3 amino acids: CASSNTKRQELGQPQHF. The CDR3 nucleotides read TGTGCCAGCAGTAATACCAAACGTCAGGAATTGGGTCAGCCCCAGCATTTT.

This sequence joins TRBV27 and TRBJ1-5; a weak D match, TRBD1 (6 bases). This CDR3 contains 18 residues. In germline, CDR1 is MNHEY, CDR2 SMNVEV (reference sequence). With 7 bases removed from V and 0 bases from J, the gap between germline ends came to 22 bases. CDR3 nucleotides: TGTGCCAGCACAAAGTATGGGGGGGGGGCCTATAGCAATCAGCCCCAGCATTTT. This gives the protein CASTKYGGGAYSNQPQHF.

This clonotype has ten or more counts. The rearrangement links TRBV7-2 to TRBJ2-7; TRBD2 matches 7 bases. The CDR3 has 14 amino acids. CDR1 SGHTA and CDR2 FQGNSA come from the germline V gene. V shed 5 bases, J shed 6 bases, and the junction held 10 bases outside the gene matches. The CDR3 region is CASSDRTSFSEQYF. The CDR3 region has the DNA TGTGCCAGCAGCGATCGGACTAGTTTCTCCGAGCAGTACTTC.

This clonotype was found a few times. V gene TRBV7-9 combines with J gene TRBJ1-2; D is undetermined. Germline V lookup: CDR1 SEHNR, CDR2 FQNEAQ (reference sequence). The length of the CDR3 is 13 residues. The V end lost 5 bases, the J end lost 6 bases, and 13 bases lay between the germline ends. The CDR3 DNA follows: TGTGCCAGCAGCCCGATTTCGGGCGATGGCTACACCTTC. Encoded protein: CASSPISGDGYTF. Using reference TRBV7-9 and TRBJ1-2 for the parts outside the CDR3, the full variable domain is DTGVSQNPRHKITKRGQNVTFRCDPISEHNRLYWYRQTLGQGPEFLTYFQNEAQLEKSRLLSDRFSAERPKGSFSTLEIQRTEQGDSAMYLCASSPISGDGYTFGSGTRLTVV.

The chain combines TRBV4-1 with TRBJ2-1; 7 positions match TRBD2. With V trimmed by 0 bases and J by 4 bases, 6 bases remained unmatched. From germline, CDR1 is MGHRA and CDR2 YSYEKL. The CDR3 sequence is 16 residues long. The CDR3 DNA sequence: TGCGCCAGCAGCCAAGATCTAACTAGCGTATACAATGAGCAGTTCTTC. Residues: CASSQDLTSVYNEQFF.